The TCR beta chain described here comes from a study of blood T cell repertoires in COVID-19. The germline V gene has CDR1 SNHLY and CDR2 FYNNEI. V lost 3 bases and J lost 3, with 6 bases in between. The CDR3 has 12 amino acids. Original processing methods: Reference gene primer amplification in the assay estimated nucleated cell counts. TCRdb's copy holds only in-frame clones and misses some; the assay was immunoSEQ multiplex PCR. That table is the source of V, J and clone size, and D and trimming were worked out from the DNA. The sample holds 210,000 or so clones, 83% seen once. Sequencing was performed on peripheral blood. The genes are TRBV2 and TRBJ2-7; no clear D gene. The receptor's source is a woman younger than 45 with COVID-19, enrolled during active disease. CDR3 sequence reads: CASSDTVYEQYF. Written as DNA, the CDR3 is TGTGCCAGCAGTGATACAGTCTACGAGCAGTACTTC.